These 28 T cell receptor beta chains share one sample of origin, sequenced in a study of cytomegalovirus exposure and HLA in healthy donors. With 60 Vbeta and 13 Jbeta primers, the PCR was carried out. Assay used: immunoSEQ multiplex PCR; TCRdb lists only in-frame clones, some missing. The repertoire consists of about 90,000 clones, with just over 65% occurring once and the leading ten covering around 2.3%. The sample comprised PBMCs. The receptor set was obtained from a man aged 25-45 years in good health and CMV-seronegative.

Comment on this clone: This sample includes further DNA sequences coding for the same CDR3. The rearrangement uses TRBV7-9 and TRBJ2-3; possibly TRBD1 for D (6 bases). CDR1 is SEHNR and CDR2 is FQNEAQ in the germline V gene (reference sequence). The CDR3 covers 15 residues. V was shortened by 3 bases and J by 1 base, with 11 bases between the two germline ends. CDR3 amino acids: CASSFLAGGTDTQYF. The CDR3 bases are TGTGCCAGCAGCTTCTTGGCAGGGGGCACAGATACGCAGTATTTT.

This clone was found a few times. This chain connects TRBV2 to TRBJ2-2, with 8 bases fitting TRBD1. The CDR3 extends over 15 amino acids. CDR1 is SNHLY, CDR2 FYNNEI, per germline. V trimming: 3 bases; J trimming: 5 bases; junction bases outside the gene matches: 5. The CDR3 loop is CASSEAGGWTGELFF. As DNA, the CDR3 is TGTGCCAGCAGTGAGGCAGGGGGCTGGACCGGGGAGCTGTTTTTT.

This clone was recorded a few times. This chain uses TRBV27 with TRBJ2-5; D is unresolved. With 6 bases removed from V and 2 bases from J, the gap between germline ends came to 16 bases. The germline CDR1 and CDR2 sequences are MNHEY and SMNVEV (reference sequence). This CDR3 has 15 amino acids. DNA for the CDR3: TGTGCCAGCAGCCGAATAAGACAACGACAAGAGACCCAGTACTTC. As protein: CASSRIRQRQETQYF.

The V and J genes are TRBV7-3 and TRBJ2-7; D unresolved. There are 15 residues in the CDR3. Germline V CDR1 and CDR2: SGHTA, FQGTGA. The V and J ends lost 2 bases and 2 bases respectively, with 13 bases between them. The CDR3 nucleotides are TGTGCCAGCAGCTTAGGCCCAACCCCACCCTACGAGCAGTACTTC. It yields the protein CASSLGPTPPYEQYF.

This clone was found a few times. The chain joins TRBV2 to TRBJ2-7, with 8 bases fitting TRBD2. The V and J ends lost 10 bases and 6 bases, in that order; junction bases with no gene match: 8. The CDR3 loop spans 12 amino acids. The V gene's germline CDR1 is SNHLY and CDR2 FYNNEI. Here the CDR3 DNA reads TGTGCCAACTCCGGGGGGGGCAGCGAGCAGTACTTC. Protein product: CANSGGGSEQYF.

This clone appeared a single time. The chain combines TRBV2 with TRBJ2-7; a possible D gene is TRBD1 (6 bases). Germline V gene sequence: CDR1 SNHLY, CDR2 FYNNEI. CDR3 length: 15 residues. The V end was cut by 7 bases, the J end by 0 bases, with 16 bases between. The CDR3 nucleotides read TGTGCCAGCAATGCTGACAGGTCTAGCTCCTACGAGCAGTACTTC. Translated: CASNADRSSSYEQYF.

CDR3 sequence: CASSPGTESSYEQYF. The CDR3 bases are TGCGCCAGCAGCCCTGGGACAGAAAGCTCCTACGAGCAGTACTTC. This rearrangement joins TRBV5-1 to TRBJ2-7; 7 bases match TRBD1. This CDR3 region has 15 residues. Germline V lookup: CDR1 SGHRS, CDR2 YFSETQ. With V trimmed by 4 bases and J by 0 bases, 7 bases remained unmatched.

Remarks on this clone: A junction end diverges from the germline sequence, so it may reflect a read error. The chain joins TRBV7-7 to TRBJ2-5; D possibly corresponds to TRBD1 (5 bases). Per the germline V gene, CDR1 is SSHAT and CDR2 is FNYEAQ (reference sequence). This CDR3 has 13 amino acids. CDR3: CASSLGVRETQYF. CDR3 DNA: TGTGCTAGCAGCTTAGGGGTGAGGGAGACCCAGTACTTC.

The V call is TRBV6-4, the J call TRBJ1-2; the match to TRBD1 covers 9 bases. Unmatched junction bases numbered 5, after V lost 5 bases and J lost 4 bases. The CDR3 covers 14 residues. Germline V gene lookup returns CDR1 MRHNA and CDR2 SNTAGT. In nucleotides, the CDR3 is TGTGCCAGCAGTACCGGACAGGGGACCTATGGCTACACCTTC. Amino acid sequence: CASSTGQGTYGYTF.

The chain links TRBV29-1 to TRBJ2-5; D may be TRBD2 (5 bases). This CDR3 contains 13 residues. Looked up from germline, CDR1 is SQVTM and CDR2 is ANQGSEA. V was pared by 5 bases and J by 5 bases, with 15 bases between. CDR3 sequence reads: CSVWLAGIETQYF. As DNA, the CDR3 is TGCAGCGTTTGGCTAGCCGGGATCGAGACCCAGTACTTC.

This clone occurred once. The chain uses TRBV10-1 and TRBJ2-3; 15 nucleotides line up with TRBD2. V lost 5 bases, J lost 0 bases, and 3 bases stayed unmatched. The CDR3 length is 17 residues. The V gene's germline CDR1 is WNHNN and CDR2 SYGVQD (reference sequence). CDR3 nucleotides: TGCGCCAGCAGTCCCGGGACTAGCGGGAGGAGCACAGATACGCAGTATTTT. It encodes CASSPGTSGRSTDTQYF.

This clone was detected once. The V call is TRBV7-9, the J call TRBJ1-4, with D possibly matching TRBD1 (5 bases). Trimming removed 2 bases from V and 0 bases from J, with 13 bases in between. This CDR3 comprises 17 residues. Germline V gene sequence: CDR1 SEHNR, CDR2 FQNEAQ (reference sequence). DNA for the CDR3: TGTGCCAGCAGCTTATCGTGGACAACTACAACTAATGAAAAACTGTTTTTT. It is translated as CASSLSWTTTTNEKLFF.

V gene TRBV10-3 combines with J gene TRBJ2-3; D is possibly TRBD2 (6 bases). Trimming stripped 6 bases from V and 6 bases from J, with 16 bases between. The length of the CDR3 is 14 residues. CDR1 ENHRY and CDR2 SYGVKD come from the germline V gene. CDR3 DNA: TGTGCCATCAGCGCTGGAGGCGGGACGGATACGCAGTATTTT. Amino acids: CAISAGGGTDTQYF.

This clone was seen a single time. This chain uses TRBV25-1 with TRBJ1-1; D uncertain. V shed 2 bases and J shed 8 bases, with 12 bases lying between them. This CDR3 has 13 amino acids. CDR1 and CDR2 from the germline V gene are MGHDK and SYGVNS. DNA for the CDR3: TGTGCCAGCAGTGAAAAAGAGGCAACCGAAGCTTTCTTT. The encoded protein is CASSEKEATEAFF. The whole variable domain, remainder taken from reference TRBV25-1 and TRBJ1-1, is EADIYQTPRYLVIGTGKKITLECSQTMGHDKMYWYQQDPGMELHLIHYSYGVNSTEKGDLSSESTVSRIRTEHFPLTLESARPSHTSQYLCASSEKEATEAFFGQGTRLTVV.

This clone was observed a handful of times. The V gene is TRBV7-2, the J gene TRBJ2-2, with 8 bases fitting TRBD2. The CDR3 is 15 residues long. V lost 5 bases, J lost 5 bases, and 7 bases stayed unmatched. Per germline, CDR1 SGHTA and CDR2 FQGNSA. CDR3 sequence: CASSLLAEVTGELFF. In DNA, the CDR3 is TGTGCCAGCAGCCTACTAGCGGAGGTGACCGGGGAGCTGTTTTTT.

The rearrangement uses TRBV6-6 and TRBJ1-1; no clear D gene. From germline, CDR1 is MNHNY and CDR2 SVGAGI (reference sequence). The CDR3 extends over 13 amino acids. Trimming left V 6 bases short and J 3 bases short, with 11 bases between. The CDR3 spells CASRLQIYTEAFF. The DNA of the CDR3 is TGTGCCAGCAGGCTACAGATCTACACTGAAGCTTTCTTT.

CDR3 protein: CASSKLPGQGTDEQFF. The CDR3 region has the DNA TGCGCCAGCAGCAAACTACCGGGACAGGGTACGGATGAGCAGTTCTTC. The chain has TRBV4-1 and TRBJ2-1, with 9 bases fitting TRBD1. This CDR3 is built from 16 residues. Germline assignment: CDR1 MGHRA and CDR2 YSYEKL. V shed 5 bases and J 8 bases; nucleotides not matched to a gene: 13.

This rearrangement joins TRBV7-8 to TRBJ2-7; 9 positions agree with TRBD1. This CDR3 comprises 14 residues. Germline V CDR1 and CDR2: SGHVS, FQNEAQ. With V trimmed by 2 bases and J by 5 bases, 4 bases remained unmatched. CDR3 region: CASSLNRGPNEQYF. CDR3 nucleotide sequence: TGTGCCAGCAGCTTAAACAGGGGGCCAAACGAGCAGTACTTC.

V is TRBV5-1 and J is TRBJ1-6, with TRBD1 matching over 7 bases. The CDR3 runs to 15 residues. V shed 4 bases and J 8 bases; nucleotides not matched to a gene: 9. Germline CDR1 SGHRS, CDR2 YFSETQ. CDR3 sequence: CASSDRQGTDSPLHF. The CDR3, as DNA: TGCGCCAGCAGCGATCGACAGGGTACCGATTCACCCCTCCACTTT.

The chain has TRBV10-3 and TRBJ2-3; 9 bases align to TRBD2. CDR3 length: 15 residues. The ends lost 7 bases at V and 0 bases at J; junction bases unmatched: 5. Germline V gene lookup returns CDR1 ENHRY and CDR2 SYGVKD. In nucleotides, the CDR3 is TGTGCCATCACCGAGACTAGCGGAAGCACAGATACGCAGTATTTT. Translated: CAITETSGSTDTQYF.

V gene TRBV5-6 combines with J gene TRBJ1-1, with D possibly matching TRBD1 (6 bases). CDR3 size: 14 residues. V was pared by 4 bases and J by 1 base, with 11 bases between. The germline V gene has CDR1 SGHDT and CDR2 YYEEEE. Here the CDR3 reads CASSAQGKNTEAFF. CDR3 DNA: TGTGCCAGCAGCGCACAGGGTAAGAACACTGAAGCTTTCTTT.

The chain links TRBV4-3 to TRBJ2-5; D gene ambiguous. The CDR3 extends over 15 amino acids. Trimming removed 4 bases from V and 4 bases from J, with 16 bases in between. Per germline, CDR1 LGHNA and CDR2 YSLEER. The chain's CDR3 is CASSPSSPSTETQYF. DNA for the CDR3: TGCGCCAGCAGCCCCAGTAGCCCATCCACAGAGACCCAGTACTTC.

The chain has TRBV19 and TRBJ2-1; the match to TRBD1 covers 8 bases. In germline, CDR1 is LNHDA, CDR2 SQIVND (reference sequence). Trimming cost V 8 bases and J 4 bases; bases outside gene matches: 10. This CDR3 contains 15 residues. The CDR3: CASSILQGVYNEQFF. CDR3 nucleotide sequence: TGTGCCAGTTCAATCCTACAGGGGGTGTACAATGAGCAGTTCTTC.

This chain joins TRBV9 and TRBJ2-3; 10 positions match TRBD1. Germline CDR1 is SGDLS and CDR2 is YYNGEE. This CDR3 region has 17 residues. Trimming took 1 base from V and 0 from J; bases not matched to a gene: 5. CDR3 in DNA: TGTGCCAGCAGCGTACCCCGGGACAGGGGAAGCACAGATACGCAGTATTTT. It specifies CASSVPRDRGSTDTQYF. The full variable domain, rest sourced from reference TRBV9 and TRBJ2-3, is DSGVTQTPKHLITATGQRVTLRCSPRSGDLSVYWYQQSLDQGLQFLIQYYNGEERAKGNILERFSAQQFPDLHSELNLSSLELGDSALYFCASSVPRDRGSTDTQYFGPGTRLTVL.

The chain uses TRBV15 and TRBJ2-5; D unresolved. CDR3 length: 13 amino acids. Trimming removed 0 bases at V and 2 bases at J, with 4 bases between. Germline V lookup: CDR1 LNHNV, CDR2 YYDKDF (reference sequence). The CDR3 DNA sequence: TGTGCCACCAGCAGAGACAAACAAGAGACCCAGTACTTC. Translated, it gives CATSRDKQETQYF.

This sequence joins TRBV19 and TRBJ2-2; D perhaps matches TRBD2 (5 bases). The CDR3 contains 18 residues. Germline assignment: CDR1 LNHDA and CDR2 SQIVND (reference sequence). Trimming stripped 7 bases from V and 0 bases from J, with 21 bases between. CDR3 amino acids: CASTGKLKGASNTGELFF. The CDR3 DNA is TGTGCCAGTACCGGGAAATTGAAAGGCGCTTCGAACACCGGGGAGCTGTTTTTT. Looking up the rest from reference TRBV19 and TRBJ2-2 gives the full variable domain: DGGITQSPKYLFRKEGQNVTLSCEQNLNHDAMYWYRQDPGQGLRLIYYSQIVNDFQKGDIAEGYSVSREKKESFPLTVTSAQKNPTAFYLCASTGKLKGASNTGELFFGEGSRLTVL.

The genes are TRBV6-1 and TRBJ1-1; no firm D call. The CDR3 runs to 12 residues. The germline V and J ends were trimmed by 4 bases and 7 bases, with 10 bases remaining between them. Germline CDR1 is MNHNS and CDR2 is SASEGT. CDR3 in DNA: TGTGCCAGCAGTGCGGTTGAGGTTGAAGCTTTCTTT. This sequence encodes CASSAVEVEAFF.

The CDR3 bases are TGTGCCAGTAGTCCGAGTGGAGGGGAGTGGTACGAGCAGTACTTC. This sequence encodes CASSPSGGEWYEQYF. The chain combines TRBV19 with TRBJ2-7, with D possibly matching TRBD2 (6 bases). Trimming stripped 5 bases from V and 4 bases from J, with 18 bases between. CDR3 length: 15 residues. The germline V gene has CDR1 LNHDA and CDR2 SQIVND (reference sequence).